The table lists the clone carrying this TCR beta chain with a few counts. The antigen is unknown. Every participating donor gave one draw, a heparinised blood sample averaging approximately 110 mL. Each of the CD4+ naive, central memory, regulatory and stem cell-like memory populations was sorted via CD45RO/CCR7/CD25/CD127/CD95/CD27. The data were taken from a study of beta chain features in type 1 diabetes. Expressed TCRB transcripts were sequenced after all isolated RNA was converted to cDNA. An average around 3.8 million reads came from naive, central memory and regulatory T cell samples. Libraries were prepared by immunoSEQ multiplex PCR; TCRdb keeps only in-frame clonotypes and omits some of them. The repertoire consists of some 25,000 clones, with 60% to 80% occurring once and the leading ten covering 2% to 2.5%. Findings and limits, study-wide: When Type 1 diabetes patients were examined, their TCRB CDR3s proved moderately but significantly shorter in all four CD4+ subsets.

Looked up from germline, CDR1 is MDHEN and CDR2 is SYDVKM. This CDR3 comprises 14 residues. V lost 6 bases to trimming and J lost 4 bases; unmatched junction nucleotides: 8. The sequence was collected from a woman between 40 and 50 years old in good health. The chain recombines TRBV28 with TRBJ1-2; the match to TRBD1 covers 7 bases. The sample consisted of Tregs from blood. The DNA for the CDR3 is TGTGCCAGCAGCACACCAGGGGGTAGCTATGGCTACACCTTC. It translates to CASSTPGGSYGYTF.